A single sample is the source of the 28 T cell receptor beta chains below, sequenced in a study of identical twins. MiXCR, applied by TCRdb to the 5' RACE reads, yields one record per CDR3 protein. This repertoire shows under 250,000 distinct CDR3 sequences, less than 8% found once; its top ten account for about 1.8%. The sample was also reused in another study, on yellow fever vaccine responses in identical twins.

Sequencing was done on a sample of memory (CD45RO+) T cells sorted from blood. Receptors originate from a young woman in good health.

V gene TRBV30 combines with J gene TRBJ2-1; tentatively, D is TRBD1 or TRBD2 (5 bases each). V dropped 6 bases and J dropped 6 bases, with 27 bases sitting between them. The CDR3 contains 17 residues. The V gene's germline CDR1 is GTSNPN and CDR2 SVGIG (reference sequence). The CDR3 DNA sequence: TGTGCCTGCAGCAAAGATGCGGTAAGGGGAGCTGTCAATGAGCAGTTCTTC. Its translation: CACSKDAVRGAVNEQFF.

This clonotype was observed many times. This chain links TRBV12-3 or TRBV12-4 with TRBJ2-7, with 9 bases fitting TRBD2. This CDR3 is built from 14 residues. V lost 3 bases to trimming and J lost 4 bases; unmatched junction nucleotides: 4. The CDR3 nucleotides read TGTGCCAGCAGTTTTGGGGCGGGAGGGTACGAGCAGTACTTC. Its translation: CASSFGAGGYEQYF.

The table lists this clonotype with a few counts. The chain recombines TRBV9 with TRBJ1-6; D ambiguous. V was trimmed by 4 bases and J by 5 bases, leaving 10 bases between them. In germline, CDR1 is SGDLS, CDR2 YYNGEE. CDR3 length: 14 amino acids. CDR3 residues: CASSPHSNNSPLHF. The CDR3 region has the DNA TGTGCCAGCAGCCCCCACAGCAATAATTCACCCCTCCACTTT.

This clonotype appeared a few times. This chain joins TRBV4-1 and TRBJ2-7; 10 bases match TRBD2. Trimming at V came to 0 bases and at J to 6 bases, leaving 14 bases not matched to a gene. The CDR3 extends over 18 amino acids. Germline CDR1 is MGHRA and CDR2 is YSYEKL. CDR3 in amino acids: CASSQDISSGRGATEQYF. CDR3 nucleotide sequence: TGCGCCAGCAGCCAAGATATATCTAGCGGGAGAGGGGCCACCGAGCAGTACTTC.

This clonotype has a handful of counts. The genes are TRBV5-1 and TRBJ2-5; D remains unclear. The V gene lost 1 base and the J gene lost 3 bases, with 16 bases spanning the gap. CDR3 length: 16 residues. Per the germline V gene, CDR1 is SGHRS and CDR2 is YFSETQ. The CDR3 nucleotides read TGCGCCAGCAGCTTGTATGCCGTTGGGGTTGAAGAGACCCAGTACTTC. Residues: CASSLYAVGVEETQYF.

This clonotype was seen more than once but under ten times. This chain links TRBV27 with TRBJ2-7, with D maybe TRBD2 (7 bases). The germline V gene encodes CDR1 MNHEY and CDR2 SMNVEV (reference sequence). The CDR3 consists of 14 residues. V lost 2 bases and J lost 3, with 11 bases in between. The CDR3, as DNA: TGTGCCAGCAGTTTACGGGGGGCCTTCTACGAGCAGTACTTC. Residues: CASSLRGAFYEQYF.

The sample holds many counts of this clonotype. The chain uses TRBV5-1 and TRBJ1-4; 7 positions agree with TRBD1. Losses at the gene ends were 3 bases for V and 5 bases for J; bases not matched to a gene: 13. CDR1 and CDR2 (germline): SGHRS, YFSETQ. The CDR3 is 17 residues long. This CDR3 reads CASSYNTGTVLNEKLFF. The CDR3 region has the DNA TGCGCCAGCAGCTATAACACGGGGACAGTCTTGAATGAAAAACTGTTTTTT.

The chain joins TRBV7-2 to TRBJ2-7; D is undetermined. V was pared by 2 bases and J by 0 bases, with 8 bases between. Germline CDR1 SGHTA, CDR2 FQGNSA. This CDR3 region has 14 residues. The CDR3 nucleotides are TGTGCCAGCAGCTTATTTGTGAGCTCCTACGAGCAGTACTTC. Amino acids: CASSLFVSSYEQYF.

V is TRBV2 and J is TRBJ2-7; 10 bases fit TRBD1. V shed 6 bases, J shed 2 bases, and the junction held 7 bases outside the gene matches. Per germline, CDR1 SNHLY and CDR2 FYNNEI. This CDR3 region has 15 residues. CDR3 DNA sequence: TGTGCCAGCAGAGGGACAGGGGACGATACCTACGAGCAGTACTTC. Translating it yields CASRGTGDDTYEQYF.

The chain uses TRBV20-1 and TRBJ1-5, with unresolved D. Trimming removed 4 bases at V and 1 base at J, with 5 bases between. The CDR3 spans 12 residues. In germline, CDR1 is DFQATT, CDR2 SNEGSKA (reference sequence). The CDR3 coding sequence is TGCAGTGCTATGACCAGCAATCAGCCCCAGCATTTT. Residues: CSAMTSNQPQHF.

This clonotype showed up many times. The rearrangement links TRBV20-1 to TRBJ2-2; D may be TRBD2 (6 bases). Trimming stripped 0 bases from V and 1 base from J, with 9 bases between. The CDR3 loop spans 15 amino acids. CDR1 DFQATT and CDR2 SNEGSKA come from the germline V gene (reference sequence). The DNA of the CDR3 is TGCAGTGCTAGAGAGGGGGGAGTGAACACCGGGGAGCTGTTTTTT. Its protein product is CSAREGGVNTGELFF.

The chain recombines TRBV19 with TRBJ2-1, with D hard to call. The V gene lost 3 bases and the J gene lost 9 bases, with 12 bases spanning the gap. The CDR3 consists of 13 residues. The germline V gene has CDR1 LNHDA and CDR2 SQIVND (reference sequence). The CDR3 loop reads CASSMIGWSEQFF. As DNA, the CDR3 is TGTGCCAGTAGTATGATTGGGTGGAGTGAGCAGTTCTTC. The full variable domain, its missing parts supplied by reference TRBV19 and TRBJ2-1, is DGGITQSPKYLFRKEGQNVTLSCEQNLNHDAMYWYRQDPGQGLRLIYYSQIVNDFQKGDIAEGYSVSREKKESFPLTVTSAQKNPTAFYLCASSMIGWSEQFFGPGTRLTVL.

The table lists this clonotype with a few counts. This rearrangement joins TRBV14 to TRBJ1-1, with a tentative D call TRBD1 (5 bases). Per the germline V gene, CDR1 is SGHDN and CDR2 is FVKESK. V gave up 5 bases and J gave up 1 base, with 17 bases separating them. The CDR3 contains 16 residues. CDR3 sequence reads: CASSLRVQRGNTEAFF. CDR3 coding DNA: TGTGCCAGCAGCTTAAGAGTACAGAGGGGGAACACTGAAGCTTTCTTT.

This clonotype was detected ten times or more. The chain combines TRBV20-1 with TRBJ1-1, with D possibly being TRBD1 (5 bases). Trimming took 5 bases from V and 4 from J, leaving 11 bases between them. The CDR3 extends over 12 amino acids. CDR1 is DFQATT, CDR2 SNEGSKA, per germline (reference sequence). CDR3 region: CSAYTQGTEAFF. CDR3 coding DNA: TGCAGTGCTTATACCCAGGGCACTGAAGCTTTCTTT.

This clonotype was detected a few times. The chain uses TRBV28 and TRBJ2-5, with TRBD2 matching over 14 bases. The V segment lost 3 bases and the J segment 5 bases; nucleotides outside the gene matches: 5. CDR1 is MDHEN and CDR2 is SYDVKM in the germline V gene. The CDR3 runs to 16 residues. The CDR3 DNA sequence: TGTGCCAGCAGTTTGGGACTAGCGGGAGTGCGGGAGACCCAGTACTTC. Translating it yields CASSLGLAGVRETQYF.

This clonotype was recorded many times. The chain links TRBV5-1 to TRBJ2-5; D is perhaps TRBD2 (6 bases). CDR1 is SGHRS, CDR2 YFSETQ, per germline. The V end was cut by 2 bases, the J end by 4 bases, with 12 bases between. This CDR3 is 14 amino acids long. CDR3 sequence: CASSFRMEGETQYF. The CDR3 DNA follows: TGCGCCAGCAGCTTTAGGATGGAGGGAGAGACCCAGTACTTC.

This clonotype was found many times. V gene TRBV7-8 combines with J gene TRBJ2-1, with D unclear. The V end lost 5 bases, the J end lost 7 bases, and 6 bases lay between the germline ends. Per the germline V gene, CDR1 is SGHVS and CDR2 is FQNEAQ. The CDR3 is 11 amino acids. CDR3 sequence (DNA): TGTGCCAGCAGCACCAGAAATGAGCAGTTCTTC. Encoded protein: CASSTRNEQFF.

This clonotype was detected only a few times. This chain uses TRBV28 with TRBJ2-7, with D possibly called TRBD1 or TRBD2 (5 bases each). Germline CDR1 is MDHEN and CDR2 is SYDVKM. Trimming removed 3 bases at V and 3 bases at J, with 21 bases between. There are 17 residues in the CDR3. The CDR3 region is CASSFDGTEDLDYEQYF. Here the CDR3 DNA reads TGTGCCAGCAGTTTTGATGGGACCGAAGATCTAGACTACGAGCAGTACTTC.

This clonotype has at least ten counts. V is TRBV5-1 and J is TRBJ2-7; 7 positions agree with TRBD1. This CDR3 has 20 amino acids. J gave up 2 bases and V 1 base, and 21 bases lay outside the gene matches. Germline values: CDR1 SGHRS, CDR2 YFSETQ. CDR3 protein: CASSLYSPDRRSRLTYEQYF. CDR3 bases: TGCGCCAGCAGCTTGTATAGTCCGGACAGGCGATCCCGACTCACCTACGAGCAGTACTTC.

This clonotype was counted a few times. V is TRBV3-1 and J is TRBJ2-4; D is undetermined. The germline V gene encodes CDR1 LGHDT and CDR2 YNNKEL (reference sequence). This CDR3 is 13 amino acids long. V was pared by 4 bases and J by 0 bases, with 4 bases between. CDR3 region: CASSPEAKNIQYF. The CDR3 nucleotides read TGTGCCAGCAGCCCCGAAGCCAAAAACATTCAGTACTTC.

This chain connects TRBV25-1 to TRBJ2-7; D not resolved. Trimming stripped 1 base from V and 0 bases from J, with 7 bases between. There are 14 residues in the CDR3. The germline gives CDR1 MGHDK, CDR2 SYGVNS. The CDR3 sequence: CASSELFSSYEQYF. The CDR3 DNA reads TGTGCCAGCAGTGAATTGTTTAGCTCCTACGAGCAGTACTTC.

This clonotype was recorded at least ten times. CDR3 amino acids: CATSSGRRTDTQYF. The CDR3 DNA reads TGTGCCACCTCATCCGGACGACGCACAGATACGCAGTATTTT. The chain couples TRBV19 to TRBJ2-3; D is unresolved. The CDR3 is 14 residues long. Germline V CDR1 and CDR2: LNHDA, SQIVND (reference sequence). V was cut by 10 bases and J by 1 base, with 15 bases left in between.

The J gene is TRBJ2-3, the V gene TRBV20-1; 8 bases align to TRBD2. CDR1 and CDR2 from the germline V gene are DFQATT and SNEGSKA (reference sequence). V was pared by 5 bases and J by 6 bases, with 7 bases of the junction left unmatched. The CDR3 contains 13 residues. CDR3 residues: CSAPFSGADTQYF. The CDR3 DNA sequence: TGCAGTGCTCCCTTTAGCGGGGCCGATACGCAGTATTTT.

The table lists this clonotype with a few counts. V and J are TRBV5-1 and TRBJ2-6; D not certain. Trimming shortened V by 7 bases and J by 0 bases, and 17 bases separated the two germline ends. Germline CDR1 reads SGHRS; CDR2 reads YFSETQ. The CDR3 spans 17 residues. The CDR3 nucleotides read TGCGCCAGCTTGGTTACGGGCCCGAGCTCTGGGGCCAACGTCCTGACTTTC. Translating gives CASLVTGPSSGANVLTF.

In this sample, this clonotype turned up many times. The CDR3: CSATGGSGVGYTF. The DNA for the CDR3 is TGCAGTGCTACGGGGGGGTCAGGAGTTGGCTACACCTTC. The chain employs TRBV20-1 and TRBJ1-2, with D perhaps matching TRBD1 (5 bases). Germline values: CDR1 DFQATT, CDR2 SNEGSKA (reference sequence). CDR3 length: 13 residues. Trimming left V 4 bases short and J 7 bases short, with 16 bases between.

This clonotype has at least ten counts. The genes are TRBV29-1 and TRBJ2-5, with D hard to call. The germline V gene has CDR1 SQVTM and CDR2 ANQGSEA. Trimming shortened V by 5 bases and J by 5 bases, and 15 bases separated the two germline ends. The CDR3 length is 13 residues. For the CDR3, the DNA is TGCAGCGTTAATTTCAACACCTGGGAGACCCAGTACTTC. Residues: CSVNFNTWETQYF.

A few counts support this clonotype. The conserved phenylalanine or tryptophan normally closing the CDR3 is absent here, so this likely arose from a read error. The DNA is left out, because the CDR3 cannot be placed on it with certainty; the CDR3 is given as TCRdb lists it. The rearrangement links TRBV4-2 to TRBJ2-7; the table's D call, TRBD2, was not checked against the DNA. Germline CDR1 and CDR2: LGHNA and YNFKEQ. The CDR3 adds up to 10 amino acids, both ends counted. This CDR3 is CASSLQLGRL.

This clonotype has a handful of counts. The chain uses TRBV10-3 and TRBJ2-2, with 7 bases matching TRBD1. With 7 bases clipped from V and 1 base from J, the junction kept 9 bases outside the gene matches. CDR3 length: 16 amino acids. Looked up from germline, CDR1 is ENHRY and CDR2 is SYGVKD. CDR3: CAIKLSAGGNTGELFF. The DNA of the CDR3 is TGTGCCATCAAGCTTTCGGCAGGGGGGAACACCGGGGAGCTGTTTTTT.